This T cell receptor (beta chain) was captured in a study of shared clonotypes between healthy human individuals. Study details: In total, the donors were a couple of women and three men aged 18 to 49.

The CDR3 extends over 14 amino acids. V shed 4 bases and J shed 7 bases, with 13 bases lying between them. CDR1 and CDR2 (germline): SGHTA, FQGNSA. The donor cohort consisted entirely of Caucasian adults residing in Nashville, Tennessee. In the study's own analysis: There were no quality scores in the junction-only immunoSEQ sequences, so filtering differed. Here immunoSEQ multiplex PCR was the method, and the copy in TCRdb shows in-frame clones only, minus some. The DNA gave D and trimming, while V, J and clone size come from that table. The data contain under 600,000 clones, roughly 79% of them singletons.

The chain combines TRBV7-2 with TRBJ2-2, with D tentatively TRBD2 (5 bases). The TCR originated in a woman aged 35 to 49 in good health. Some clones in this sample may be carry-over from other donors' samples. The specimen was PBMCs. The CDR3 DNA sequence: TGTGCCAGCAGCTCCGGACTCCTCGGCGGGGAGCTGTTTTTT. Translated, it gives CASSSGLLGGELFF. Full variable domain (rest looked up from reference TRBV7-2 and TRBJ2-2): GAGVSQSPSNKVTEKGKDVELRCDPISGHTALYWYRQSLGQGLEFLIYFQGNSAPDKSGLPSDRFSAERTGGSVSTLTIQRTQQEDSAVYLCASSSGLLGGELFFGEGSRLTVL.